This TCR beta chain was profiled in a study of cytomegalovirus exposure and HLA in healthy donors (dated by TCRdb to the late 2010s). General notes on the study: According to an earlier analysis of 550 to 700 of the donors, some 170 million T cells yielded over 90 million unique TCR beta sequences and more than 250 Gb of sequence data. Genome-wide SNP genotypes for about 65% of the roughly 700 donors were used in a later genetic analysis, which treated that subset as a discovery cohort. The study profiled the T cell repertoires of 500 to 800 subjects by immunosequencing and related them to cytomegalovirus serostatus. In addition to the first cohort of 650 to 800 subjects, a separate validation cohort of 100 to 150 different subjects was used. Among some 400 genotyped donors of the cohort, an average of roughly 230,000 unique TCR beta nucleotide sequences was sequenced per donor, of which approximately 18% were non-productive. To study patterns of TCR occurrence, a later analysis re-analyzed previously published TCR beta repertoires from around 700 donors and added high-resolution HLA genotyping. Donor age, sex, ethnicity and CMV serostatus were collected together with the repertoire data. In an earlier analysis of around 540 of the donors, high-throughput TCR beta sequencing was used to judge whether each TCR beta V gene segment behaved as functional or pseudogenic. HLA typing covered class I and class II loci at four-digit resolution. Of the roughly 400 genotyped donors, 80% to 90% were placed in the genetic ancestry cluster associated with self-reported Caucasian donors. In the later analysis, no new phenotypic data were used to find candidate immune exposures; instead, reliance was placed on TCR beta sequences and their occurrence across donors. The aim of the study was to test whether cataloging public T cell receptors could identify signatures of past pathogen exposure. Every repertoire in the discovery cohort had been generated on one and the same sequencing platform. An early release that covered roughly 600 HLA-typed donors contained approximately 290 gigabases of sequencing data and 70 million to 100 million unique TCR sequences. Typing coverage differed by locus: A, B, C, DRB1 and DQB1 were typed in roughly 629-630 donors, DQA1 in about 550, DPA1 in around 580, and DPB1 in 400 to 480. To predict cytomegalovirus infection status, the study brought together high-throughput TCR immunosequencing, statistical association of individual TCRs with disease status, and machine learning. Four or five DR-DQ haplotypes were treated as single units for association and clustering because of strong linkage in the cohort.

The cohort comprised around 690 healthy bone marrow donors. All cohort members were sampled while nominally healthy, although unrecorded immune exposures were likely present. The donor was CMV seronegative and was included in the group of a few hundred seronegative cohort members. A peripheral blood sample was provided by each donor, and peripheral blood mononuclear cells were used for TCR beta sequencing. Genomic DNA was extracted from the blood cell samples with the Qiagen DNeasy Blood Extraction Kit. The library was made by the immunoSEQ multiplex PCR assay. For the multiplex PCR, a mixture combining 60 forward primers for TCR Vbeta segments and 13 reverse primers for TCR Jbeta segments was used. A multiplex PCR assay on genomic DNA amplified the CDR3 region of rearranged TCR beta genes. On the Illumina HiSeq System, the amplified TCR beta libraries were sequenced as 87-base-pair reads. The authors processed their data as follows. A later analysis counted approximately 74 million unique TCR beta chains across the 600 to 850 repertoires, and 9.5 million to 11 million of these chains were shared by at least two donors. Raw reads were error-corrected and collapsed into unique sequences with a nearest-neighbor algorithm that merged closely related sequences to remove PCR and sequencing errors. Alignment of CDR3 sequences to IMGT reference sequences was used to assign V, D and J gene segments. Each retained sequence needed at least a six-nucleotide match to both a V gene segment and a J gene segment. Rearrangements were called productive when the CDR3 lacked stop codons and stayed in frame with V and J; all others were non-productive. Following IMGT convention, CDR3 was defined as the stretch from the second conserved V-encoded cysteine up to the conserved J-encoded phenylalanine. In an earlier analysis of more than 550 of the donors, sequences lacking an unambiguous match to a single V gene segment were excluded. In an earlier analysis of several hundred of the donors, a V segment was called functional when productive rearrangements were above 56.7%, and segregating when the standard deviation between donors exceeded 5%. A statistical classification framework was developed to diagnose cytomegalovirus status using the catalog of TCR beta chain sequences. A later analysis assigned V and J genes by comparing TCR nucleotide sequences with IMGT/GENE-DB human TR gene sequences. The TCRdist pipeline was used in a later analysis to assign CDR3 sequences and most-parsimonious VDJ recombination scenarios. In a later analysis, each TCR beta chain was defined by its CDR3 amino acid sequence together with its V-gene family, and reads without a unique V-gene family were excluded. In a later analysis, approximately 640 highly shared, low-generation-probability nucleotide sequences were removed to address suspected cross-contamination and a sequencing artifact. In a later analysis, a clonal expansion index for each public chain was calculated from normalized within-repertoire ranks of inferred template counts. Generation probabilities in a later analysis came from a VDJ recombination model fitted to out-of-frame rearrangements, and those results were checked against IGoR. In a later analysis, hypergeometric tests were used to score TCR-TCR, TCR-HLA and TCR-CMV co-occurrence, with a repertoire-size bias correction applied to TCR pairs. False discovery rates were estimated in a later analysis by permuting HLA or CMV assignments 20 times. A later analysis grouped co-occurring TCRs with DBSCAN, adding TCRdist sequence similarity when clustering within HLA-allele-positive subsets. Repertoires with fewer than 30,000 or more than 120,000 public chains, plus five repertoires with anomalous nucleotide sharing, were excluded from co-occurrence clustering. Entries here come from immuneACCESS through TCRdb and include only in-frame sequences with V and J called. Some clones fail to appear in such tables; in the studies checked, an unresolved V gene covers under half of the shortfall, and the cause of the remainder is unknown. For V, J and clone size, that table is used; D and trimming come from the DNA. This sample comprises 130,000 or so clones, roughly 78% of them detected only once. Of the sample, 6.3% falls within the top ten clones.

General findings and caveats noted by the study authors: The study gave a list of some 150 TCR beta chains associated with cytomegalovirus. According to the authors, the approach could potentially be generalized to other disease states and immunological phenotypes. In a later genetic analysis, a missense DCLRE1C variant was associated with V-gene and J-gene trimming of TCR beta chains, and the association was replicated in an independent cohort. Because HLA typing was missing for some donors at each locus, association tests included only the typed subset. The cohort was sequenced for TCR beta chains only, and without alpha or paired-chain data the features that could be detected were limited. According to a later genetic analysis, donors in an Asian-associated ancestry cluster had fewer N-insertions in productive TCRs than the approximately 630-donor mean. Presence/absence analyses assumed roughly uniform sequencing depth across donors, an assumption that may not hold. According to a later analysis, parvovirus B19, influenza, CMV and Epstein-Barr virus appeared linked to several top co-occurrence clusters. In a later analysis, TCR association rates were found to vary across HLA loci, with the most associated TCRs seen for DRB1 alleles and the fewest for HLA-C alleles. In a later analysis, some 18,000 TCR beta sequences were associated with specific HLA alleles at a false discovery rate of 0.05. In vitro tests confirmed that three of the cytomegalovirus-associated TCR beta chains recognize cytomegalovirus antigens. For the cohort, immune exposure information was limited to CMV serostatus. While some public TCRs were present in many individuals, most TCR sequences turned up only very rarely across donors. The earlier analysis of 450 to 700 of the donors excluded approximately 15 rarely observed V segments, including chromosome 9 orphons, because counts were too low. Cytomegalovirus status was reported to be diagnosed by the classifier with high specificity and sensitivity in both the original and validation cohorts. A further reported finding was that TCR beta sequences accurately predicted the HLA-A and HLA-B alleles for most subjects in the first cohort. According to a later analysis, most CMV-associated TCR beta chains appeared to be HLA-restricted, and the HLA associations seemed to be driven largely by CMV exposure. In a later analysis, HLA-associated TCR beta chains were found to be more clonally expanded and to have lower generation probabilities than equally common non-associated chains. In an earlier analysis of some 640 of the donors, most TCR beta V segments were observed in productive rearrangements about 90% or about 30% of the time, broadly matching IMGT annotations. Linkage disequilibrium might explain the correlated functional status among segregating V segments, but an unknown experimental factor could not be ruled out. A cluster of highly shared sequence variants was judged likely to be a technical artifact of the sequencing pipeline. Strong co-occurrence of HLA alleles, especially DR and DQ, made assigning TCR associations to individual alleles difficult.

A note on this clone: No antigen is known for it. One base away there is no much larger clone; base qualities are not given.

The sequenced sample consisted of PBMCs. This TCR derives from a woman in her 40s in good health and CMV-seronegative.

For the CDR3, the sequence is CASSPGQYTQYF. The DNA is as follows: TGTGCCAGCAGCCCTGGACAGTATACGCAGTATTTT. The rearranged chain carries TRBV11-1 and TRBJ2-3; D gene: possibly TRBD1, on 6 matching bases. Its CDR3 holds 12 amino acids, cysteine through phenylalanine. Here the CDR3 DNA is all that survives: 36 bases in frame from base 1. The germline ends are 10 bases apart after V is trimmed by 5 bases and J by 7 bases. The germline V gene (reference sequence) yields SGHAT for CDR1 and FQDESV for CDR2.